The entry below describes one T cell receptor beta chain. Its recognized antigen is unknown. No much larger clone exists at a distance of one base, and base qualities are not known. The data were obtained in a study of T cell changes during pregnancy in multiple sclerosis (dated 2019 in TCRdb). About the investigation overall: The study examined how the T cell repertoire changed over the course of pregnancy in women with multiple sclerosis.

V and J are truncated by 3 bases and 5 bases respectively, leaving an intervening sequence of 11 bases. Its CDR3 holds 14 amino acids, cysteine through phenylalanine. The read is trimmed to its CDR3 DNA, 42 bases read in frame from base 1. CDR1 and CDR2, per the germline V gene, are WSHSY and SAAADI. Library generation was performed with the immunoSEQ multiplex PCR assay. TCRdb provides this immuneACCESS table in a form limited to in-frame rearrangements. Some clones are lacking; in checked studies, under half of them reflect an unresolved V gene, and why the rest are absent is not known. The sample includes roughly 60,000 clones, with 80% to 95% observed a single time. Clones ranked in the top ten supply approximately 1.5% of the sample.

This sequence was found in a female donor with multiple sclerosis, enrolled in a pregnancy study. The source material was peripheral blood, sampled in the second trimester of pregnancy. The V and J segments used are TRBV10-2 and TRBJ2-1, with a weak D call of TRBD1 (6 bases match). The DNA sequence is TGCGCCAGCAGTGAACCCCCAGGGGACAATGAGCAGTTCTTC. This sequence encodes CASSEPPGDNEQFF.